This T cell receptor beta chain was profiled in a study of T cell repertoires in cytomegalovirus infection. Each CDR3 protein gets one entry after TCRdb re-called the reads with MiXCR. The sample has around 900,000 distinct CDR3 sequences; roughly 31% are singletons. As for this clonotype: What it recognizes is unknown.

The clonotype comes from a human donor in good health (CMV status not recorded). Some clones in this sample may be carry-over from other donors' samples. The sample here was cultured CD8+ T cells from PBMCs, taken from culture after CMV antigen stimulation.

CDR3 sequence: CSVRDGSNYEQYF. CDR3 bases: TGCAGTGTCCGGGACGGTTCAAACTACGAGCAGTACTTC. The chain employs TRBV20-1 and TRBJ2-7; tentatively, D is TRBD1 or TRBD2 (5 bases each). The CDR3 covers 13 residues. Between the trimmed V and J ends, which lost 7 bases and 3 bases, there was a span of 16 bases. The germline V gene encodes CDR1 DFQATT and CDR2 SNEGSKA (reference sequence).